This T cell receptor (beta chain) was documented in a study of cytomegalovirus exposure and HLA in healthy donors. Study at large: An early release of data contained tens of millions of unique TCRs, which came from HLA-typed donors.

The CDR3 spans 15 residues. V was trimmed by 3 bases and J by 7 bases, leaving 17 bases between them. Germline V lookup: CDR1 SGHDT, CDR2 YYEEEE. The PCR was carried out with 60 Vbeta primers and 13 Jbeta primers. The data were produced by immunoSEQ multiplex PCR, yet TCRdb's version contains in-frame clones alone and is incomplete. There are some 96,000 clones in the sample; 64% occur only once, and 3.2% lies in the top ten. Study-level points and caveats: V- and J-gene trimming of TCR beta was linked (in a later analysis) to a missense DCLRE1C variant. In a later analysis, HLA-associated beta chains showed higher expansion and lower generation probabilities than comparable chains. In an earlier analysis, most TCR beta V segments were productive about 90% or about 30% of the time.

A remark on this clone: Its antigen remains unknown.

The clonotype comes from a man aged 60 to 69 in good health and CMV-seronegative. The sample comprised PBMCs. V usage is TRBV5-6 and J usage is TRBJ1-5; TRBD1 is a possible D gene (6 bases). CDR3 DNA: TGTGCCAGCAGCTGGCGGGGGCGCCTGGGACAGCCCCAGCATTTT. Residues: CASSWRGRLGQPQHF.